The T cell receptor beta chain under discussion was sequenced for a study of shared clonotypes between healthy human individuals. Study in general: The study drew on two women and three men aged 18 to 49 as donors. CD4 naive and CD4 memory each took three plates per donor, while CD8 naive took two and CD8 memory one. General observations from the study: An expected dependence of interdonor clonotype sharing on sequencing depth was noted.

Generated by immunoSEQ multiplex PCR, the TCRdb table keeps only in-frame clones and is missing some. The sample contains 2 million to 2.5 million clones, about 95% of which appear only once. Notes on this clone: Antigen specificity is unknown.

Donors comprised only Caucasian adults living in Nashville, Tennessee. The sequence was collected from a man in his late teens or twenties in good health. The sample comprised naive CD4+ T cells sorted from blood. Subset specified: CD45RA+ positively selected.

CDR3 coding DNA: TGCGCCAGCAGCCAAGCTGGGAGGGCCGCGTTCAATACCGTCAATGAGCAGTTCTTC. This gives the protein CASSQAGRAAFNTVNEQFF. The J gene is TRBJ2-1, the V gene TRBV4-1, with TRBD2 matching over 7 bases. The CDR3 covers 19 residues. Germline lookup yields CDR1 MGHRA and CDR2 YSYEKL. V shed 1 base and J 6 bases; nucleotides not matched to a gene: 18.